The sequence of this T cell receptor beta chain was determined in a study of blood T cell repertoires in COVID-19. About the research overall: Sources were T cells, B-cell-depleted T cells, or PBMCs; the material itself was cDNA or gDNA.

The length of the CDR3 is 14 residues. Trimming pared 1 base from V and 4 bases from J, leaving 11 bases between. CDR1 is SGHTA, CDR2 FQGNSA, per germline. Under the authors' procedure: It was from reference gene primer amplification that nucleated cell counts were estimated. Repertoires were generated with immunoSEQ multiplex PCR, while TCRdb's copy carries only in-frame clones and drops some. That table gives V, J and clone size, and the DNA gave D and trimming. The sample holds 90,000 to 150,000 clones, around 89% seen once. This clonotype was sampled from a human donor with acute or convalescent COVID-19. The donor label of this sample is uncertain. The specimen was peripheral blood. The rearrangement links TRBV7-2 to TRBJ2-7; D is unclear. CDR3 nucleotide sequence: TGTGCCAGCAGCTTAGTTCCGGAACTATACGAGCAGTACTTC. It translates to CASSLVPELYEQYF.